The 17 T cell receptor beta chains presented below share a single source sample, sequenced in a study of human T cells and chemical hapten exposure (dated by TCRdb to the early 2020s). The receptor library was made with RACE. Sequencing was performed on a NextSeq 500. TCRdb ran its own pipeline on the public reads, namely fastp trimming at Q25 and MiXCR clone calling, and kept in-frame beta chains. Rows matching on CDR3 protein sequence are summarized as one entry with the most common DNA and genes. This sample is represented by about 95,000 distinct CDR3 sequences; approximately 10% of them were singletons. In total, the top ten clones hold 2.5% to 3.5% of the sample. The sample's time point, from its label and the paper: patch test 2, 6 weeks after DPC sensitization. The sample's treatment or condition label, in plain terms: therapeutic diphenylcyclopropenone sensitization with weekly scalp DPC.

The sequences come from whole blood, collected in connection with sensitization to the hapten diphenylcyclopropenone (DPC). These receptors all come from a woman aged 40-49 years with alopecia areata. Some clones in this sample may be carry-over from other donors' samples.

J is TRBJ2-2 and V is TRBV6-5; perhaps TRBD1 as D (5 bases). The CDR3 sequence is 13 residues long. Trimming shortened V by 6 bases and J by 5 bases, and 10 bases separated the two germline ends. Germline-derived CDR1 and CDR2 are MNHEY and SVGAGI. The CDR3 here is CASRRQGTGELFF. The CDR3 nucleotides read TGTGCCAGCAGACGTCAGGGAACCGGGGAGCTGTTTTTT.

The chain links TRBV5-1 to TRBJ2-3, with unresolved D. Germline CDR1 is SGHRS and CDR2 is YFSETQ. V was pared by 0 bases and J by 3 bases, with 5 bases between. This CDR3 has 13 residues. The CDR3 reads CASSLDGTDTQYF. The CDR3, as DNA: TGCGCCAGCAGCTTGGACGGGACAGATACGCAGTATTTT.

The chain couples TRBV4-1 to TRBJ1-2; 7 nucleotides line up with TRBD1. Per germline, CDR1 MGHRA and CDR2 YSYEKL. The CDR3 contains 14 residues. V lost 1 base, J lost 2 bases, and 1 base stayed unmatched. The CDR3: CASSQGTGNYGYTF. The CDR3 region has the DNA TGCGCCAGCAGCCAAGGGACAGGCAACTATGGCTACACCTTC.

The table lists this clonotype with a few counts. V and J are TRBV6-1 and TRBJ1-1; D call uncertain. Trimming removed 5 bases from V and 1 base from J, with 8 bases in between. CDR1 MNHNS and CDR2 SASEGT come from the germline V gene. This CDR3 has 13 amino acids. The CDR3 bases are TGTGCCAGCAGTTGGTCCCAGAACACTGAAGCTTTCTTT. This sequence encodes CASSWSQNTEAFF.

The sample holds many counts of this clonotype. The chain employs TRBV20-1 and TRBJ1-5; no reliable D call. The V end was cut by 6 bases, the J end by 5 bases, with 17 bases between. CDR1 DFQATT and CDR2 SNEGSKA come from the germline V gene (reference sequence). The CDR3 runs 14 residues. CDR3 amino acids: CSASPRNADQPQHF. CDR3 nucleotides: TGCAGTGCCTCCCCACGGAATGCGGATCAGCCCCAGCATTTT.

Many counts were recorded for this clonotype. CDR3 region: CASSYDSGGTPEQYF. Here the CDR3 DNA reads TGTGCCAGCAGTTACGACTCAGGGGGGACCCCCGAGCAGTACTTC. The genes are TRBV6-6 and TRBJ2-7; D may be TRBD1 (7 bases). Trimming shortened V by 2 bases and J by 6 bases, and 17 bases separated the two germline ends. CDR3 length: 15 amino acids. Germline V gene data show CDR1 as MNHNY and CDR2 as SVGAGI (reference sequence).

The chain employs TRBV4-1 and TRBJ1-2; TRBD1 might be the D (6 bases). The V end was cut by 2 bases, the J end by 6 bases, with 19 bases between. The germline V gene encodes CDR1 MGHRA and CDR2 YSYEKL. The CDR3 extends over 16 amino acids. The CDR3 protein is CASSQLRGPGPHGYTF. CDR3 nucleotides: TGCGCCAGCAGCCAATTGCGGGGGCCCGGACCCCATGGCTACACCTTC.

The CDR3 DNA sequence: TGTGCCAGCCACCGCGGAGGGGGGACCGGGGAGCTGTTTTTT. This encodes CASHRGGGTGELFF. The V call is TRBV12-3 or TRBV12-4, the J call TRBJ2-2; D may correspond to TRBD1 or TRBD2 (6 bases each). The V gene lost 8 bases and the J gene lost 5 bases, with 15 bases spanning the gap. The CDR3 consists of 14 residues.

The table lists this clonotype with a few counts. This chain uses TRBV29-1 with TRBJ1-5; the match to TRBD1 covers 10 bases. Trimming removed 7 bases from V and 4 bases from J; junction bases left unmatched: 4. The CDR3 sequence is 13 residues long. Germline CDR1 is SQVTM and CDR2 is ANQGSEA. Here the CDR3 reads CSAGQGRNQPQHF. The CDR3 nucleotides are TGCAGCGCGGGACAGGGGCGAAATCAGCCCCAGCATTTT.

The chain recombines TRBV29-1 with TRBJ2-5; TRBD2 agrees at 10 bases. Germline assignment: CDR1 SQVTM and CDR2 ANQGSEA. The V and J ends lost 2 bases and 1 base, in that order; junction bases with no gene match: 1. CDR3 length: 14 amino acids. The CDR3 is CSVEWTSGQETQYF. CDR3 nucleotide sequence: TGCAGCGTTGAATGGACTAGCGGCCAAGAGACCCAGTACTTC.

The table lists this clonotype with a few counts. The junction does not match germline at one end; this may be a read error. The chain joins TRBV24-1 to TRBJ1-2, with D uncertain. The CDR3 runs to 9 residues. CDR1 is KGHDR, CDR2 SFDVKD, per germline. CDR3 nucleotides: TGTGCCAGCCTCCACCATGGAGTCTTC. Encoded protein: CASLHHGVF.

There are many counts of this clonotype. The chain has TRBV30 and TRBJ1-2; 8 nucleotides line up with TRBD1. The CDR3 spans 16 residues. The V gene end was trimmed by 1 base and the J gene end by 1 base; junction bases not matched to a gene: 8. Germline V gives CDR1 GTSNPN, CDR2 SVGIG (reference sequence). CDR3: CAWSGEGQELNYGYTF. The CDR3 DNA sequence: TGTGCCTGGAGTGGAGAGGGACAGGAGCTTAACTATGGCTACACCTTC.

This clonotype showed up just a few times. The gene calls are TRBV28 and TRBJ2-7, with 8 nucleotides matching TRBD2. Germline V CDR1 and CDR2: MDHEN, SYDVKM. V dropped 4 bases and J dropped 0; count of bases not matched to a gene: 8. There are 16 residues in the CDR3. The CDR3 nucleotides read TGTGCCAGCAGTTCCTTAGGCGGGGGGAGCTCCTACGAGCAGTACTTC. This encodes CASSSLGGGSSYEQYF.

Ten or more counts support this clonotype. A read error may account for a junction end that differs from germline. The gene calls are TRBV12-3 or TRBV12-4 and TRBJ2-1; 7 positions agree with TRBD2. The CDR3 totals 12 residues. The CDR3 sequence: CASSLTSLSSIF. CDR3 nucleotides: TGTGCCAGCAGCCTGACTAGCTTGAGCTCGATCTTC.

This clonotype was recorded many times. The chain combines TRBV6-2 or TRBV6-3 with TRBJ1-5, with 9 bases fitting TRBD1. The V and J ends lost 1 base and 7 bases, in that order; junction bases with no gene match: 8. This CDR3 is 16 amino acids long. Germline V gene data show CDR1 as MNHEY and CDR2 as SVGEGT. The CDR3 sequence: CASSYYGQGRKQPQHF. The DNA for the CDR3 is TGTGCCAGCAGTTACTACGGACAGGGGAGGAAGCAGCCCCAGCATTTT.

This clonotype was observed at least ten times. The rearrangement uses TRBV6-6 and TRBJ2-6; 8 positions agree with TRBD1. This CDR3 comprises 16 residues. V gave up 2 bases and J gave up 13 bases; unmatched junction bases: 13. In germline, CDR1 is MNHNY, CDR2 SVGAGI (reference sequence). The CDR3 DNA reads TGTGCCAGCAGTTACGCCGCGCAGGGGGCCCTTCGGGTCCTGACTTTC. It translates to CASSYAAQGALRVLTF.

The chain links TRBV20-1 to TRBJ2-1; either TRBD1 or TRBD2 may fit D (6 bases each). The V and J ends lost 5 bases and 8 bases respectively, with 13 bases between them. Germline loops: CDR1 DFQATT, CDR2 SNEGSKA (reference sequence). There are 12 residues in the CDR3. The CDR3 protein is CSALGGRDEQFF. CDR3 in DNA: TGCAGTGCTCTAGGGGGGCGAGATGAGCAGTTCTTC.